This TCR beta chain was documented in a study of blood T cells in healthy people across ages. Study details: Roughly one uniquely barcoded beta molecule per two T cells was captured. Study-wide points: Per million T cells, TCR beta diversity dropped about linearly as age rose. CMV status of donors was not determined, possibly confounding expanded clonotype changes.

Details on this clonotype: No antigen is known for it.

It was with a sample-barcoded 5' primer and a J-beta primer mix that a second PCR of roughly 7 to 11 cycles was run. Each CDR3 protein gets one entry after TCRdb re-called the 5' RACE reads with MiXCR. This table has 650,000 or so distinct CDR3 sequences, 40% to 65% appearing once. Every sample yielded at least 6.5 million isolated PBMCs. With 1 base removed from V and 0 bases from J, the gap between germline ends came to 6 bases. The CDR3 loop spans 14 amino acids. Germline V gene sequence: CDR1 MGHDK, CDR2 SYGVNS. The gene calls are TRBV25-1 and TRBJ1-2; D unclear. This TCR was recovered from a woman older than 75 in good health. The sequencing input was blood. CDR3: CASSESQANYGYTF. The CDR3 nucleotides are TGTGCCAGCAGTGAATCCCAAGCTAACTATGGCTACACCTTC.